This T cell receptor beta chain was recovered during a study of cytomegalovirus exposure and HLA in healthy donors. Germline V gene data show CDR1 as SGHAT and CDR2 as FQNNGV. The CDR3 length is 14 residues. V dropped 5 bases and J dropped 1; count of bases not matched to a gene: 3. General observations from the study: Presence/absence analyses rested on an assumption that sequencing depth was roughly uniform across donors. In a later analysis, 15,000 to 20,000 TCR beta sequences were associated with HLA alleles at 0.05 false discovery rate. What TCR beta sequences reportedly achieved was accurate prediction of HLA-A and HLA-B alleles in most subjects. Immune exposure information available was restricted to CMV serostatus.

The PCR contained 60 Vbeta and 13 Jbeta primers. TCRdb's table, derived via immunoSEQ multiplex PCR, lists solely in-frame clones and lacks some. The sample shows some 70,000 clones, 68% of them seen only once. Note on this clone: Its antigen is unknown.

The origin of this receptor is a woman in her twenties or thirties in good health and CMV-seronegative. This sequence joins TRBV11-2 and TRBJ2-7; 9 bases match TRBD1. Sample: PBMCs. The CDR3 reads CASSEGQGSYEQYF. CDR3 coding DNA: TGTGCCAGCAGCGAGGGACAGGGTTCCTACGAGCAGTACTTC.